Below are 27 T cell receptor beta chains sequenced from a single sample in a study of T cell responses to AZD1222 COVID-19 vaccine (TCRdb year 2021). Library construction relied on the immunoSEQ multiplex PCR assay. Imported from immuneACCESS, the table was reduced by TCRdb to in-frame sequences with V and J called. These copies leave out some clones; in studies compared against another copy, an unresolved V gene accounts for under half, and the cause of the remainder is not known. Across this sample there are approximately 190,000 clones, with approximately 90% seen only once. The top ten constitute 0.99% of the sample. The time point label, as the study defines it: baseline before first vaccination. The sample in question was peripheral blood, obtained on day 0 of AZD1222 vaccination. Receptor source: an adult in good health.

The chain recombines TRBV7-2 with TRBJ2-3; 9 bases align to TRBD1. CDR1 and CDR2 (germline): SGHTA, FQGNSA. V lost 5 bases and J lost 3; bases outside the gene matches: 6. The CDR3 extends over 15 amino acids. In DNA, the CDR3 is TGTGCCAGCAGCGCAAGGGGACAGGGTACAGATACGCAGTATTTT. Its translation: CASSARGQGTDTQYF. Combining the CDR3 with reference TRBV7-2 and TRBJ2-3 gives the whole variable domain GAGVSQSPSNKVTEKGKDVELRCDPISGHTALYWYRQSLGQGLEFLIYFQGNSAPDKSGLPSDRFSAERTGGSVSTLTIQRTQQEDSAVYLCASSARGQGTDTQYFGPGTRLTVL.

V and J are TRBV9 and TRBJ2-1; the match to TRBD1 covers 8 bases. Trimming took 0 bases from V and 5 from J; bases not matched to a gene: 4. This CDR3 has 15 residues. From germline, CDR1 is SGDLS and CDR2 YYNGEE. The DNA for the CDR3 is TGTGCCAGCAGCGTAGTACAGGGGGTAAACAATGAGCAGTTCTTC. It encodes CASSVVQGVNNEQFF.

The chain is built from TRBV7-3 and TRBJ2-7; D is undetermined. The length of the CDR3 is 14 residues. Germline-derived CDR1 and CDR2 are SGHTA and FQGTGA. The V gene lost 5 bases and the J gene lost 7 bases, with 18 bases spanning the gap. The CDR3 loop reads CASSANSPSREQYF. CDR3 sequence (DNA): TGTGCCAGCAGCGCCAACAGTCCTAGTCGGGAGCAGTACTTC.

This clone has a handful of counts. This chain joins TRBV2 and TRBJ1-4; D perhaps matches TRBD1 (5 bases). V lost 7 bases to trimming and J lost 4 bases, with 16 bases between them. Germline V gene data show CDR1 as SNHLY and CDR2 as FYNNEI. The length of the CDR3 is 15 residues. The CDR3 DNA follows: TGTGCCAGCATTAAAAATGGGGGTTATAATGAAAAACTGTTTTTT. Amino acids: CASIKNGGYNEKLFF.

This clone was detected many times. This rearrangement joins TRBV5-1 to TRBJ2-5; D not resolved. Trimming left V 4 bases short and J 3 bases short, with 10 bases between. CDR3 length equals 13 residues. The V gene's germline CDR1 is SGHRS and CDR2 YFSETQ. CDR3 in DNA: TGCGCCAGCAGCCTGGCCAGTAAAGAGACCCAGTACTTC. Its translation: CASSLASKETQYF.

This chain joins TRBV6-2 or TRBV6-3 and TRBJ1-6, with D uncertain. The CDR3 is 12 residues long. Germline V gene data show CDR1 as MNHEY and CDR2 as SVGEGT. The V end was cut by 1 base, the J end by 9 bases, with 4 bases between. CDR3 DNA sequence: TGTGCCAGCAGTTACTGGACTTCACCCCTCCACTTT. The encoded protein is CASSYWTSPLHF.

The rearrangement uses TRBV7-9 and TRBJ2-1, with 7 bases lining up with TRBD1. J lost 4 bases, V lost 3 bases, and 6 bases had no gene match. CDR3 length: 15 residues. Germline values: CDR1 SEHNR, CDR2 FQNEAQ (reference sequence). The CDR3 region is CASSLYLGQYNEQFF. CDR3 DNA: TGTGCCAGCAGCTTGTACTTGGGACAGTACAATGAGCAGTTCTTC.

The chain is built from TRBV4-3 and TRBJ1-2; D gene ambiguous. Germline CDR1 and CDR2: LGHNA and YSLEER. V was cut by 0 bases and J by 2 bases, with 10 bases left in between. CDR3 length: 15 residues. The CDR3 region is CASSQDPTGNYGYTF. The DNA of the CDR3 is TGCGCCAGCAGCCAAGATCCCACGGGGAACTATGGCTACACCTTC.

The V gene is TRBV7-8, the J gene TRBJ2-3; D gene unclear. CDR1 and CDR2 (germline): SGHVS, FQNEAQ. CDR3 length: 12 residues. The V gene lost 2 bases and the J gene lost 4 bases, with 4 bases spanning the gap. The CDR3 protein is CASSLPADTQYF. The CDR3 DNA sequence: TGTGCCAGCAGCTTACCCGCAGATACGCAGTATTTT.

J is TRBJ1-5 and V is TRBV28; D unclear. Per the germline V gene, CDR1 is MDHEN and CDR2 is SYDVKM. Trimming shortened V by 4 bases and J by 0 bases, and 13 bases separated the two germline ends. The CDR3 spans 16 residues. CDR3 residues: CASSWKGRYSNQPQHF. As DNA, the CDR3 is TGTGCCAGCAGTTGGAAAGGGAGGTATAGCAATCAGCCCCAGCATTTT.

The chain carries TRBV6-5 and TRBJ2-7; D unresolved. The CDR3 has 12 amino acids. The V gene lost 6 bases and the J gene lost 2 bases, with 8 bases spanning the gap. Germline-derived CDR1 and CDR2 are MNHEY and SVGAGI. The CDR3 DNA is TGTGCCAGCAGCGTTTCCCCCTACGAGCAGTACTTC. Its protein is CASSVSPYEQYF.

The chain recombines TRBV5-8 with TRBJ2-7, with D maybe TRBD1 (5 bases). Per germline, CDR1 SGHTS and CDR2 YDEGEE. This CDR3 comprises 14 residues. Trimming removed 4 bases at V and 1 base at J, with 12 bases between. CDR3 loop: CASSLGRGSYEQYF. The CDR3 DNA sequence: TGTGCCAGCAGCCTGGGAAGGGGATCCTACGAGCAGTACTTC. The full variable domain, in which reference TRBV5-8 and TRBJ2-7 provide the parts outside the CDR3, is EAGVTQSPTHLIKTRGQQATLRCSPISGHTSVYWYQQALGLGLQFLLWYDEGEERNRGNFPPRFSGRQFPNYSSELNVNALELEDSALYLCASSLGRGSYEQYFGPGTRLTVT.

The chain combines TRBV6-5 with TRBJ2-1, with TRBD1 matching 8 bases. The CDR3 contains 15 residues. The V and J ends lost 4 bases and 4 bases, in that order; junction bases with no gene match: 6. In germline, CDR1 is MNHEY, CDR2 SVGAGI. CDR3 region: CASSSGTGRYNEQFF. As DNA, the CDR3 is TGTGCCAGCAGTTCCGGGACAGGACGATACAATGAGCAGTTCTTC.

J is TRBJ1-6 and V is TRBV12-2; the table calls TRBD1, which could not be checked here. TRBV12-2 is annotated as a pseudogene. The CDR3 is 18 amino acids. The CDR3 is CASVPKGDRGTYNSPLHF. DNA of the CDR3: TGTGCAAGCGTCCCAAAAGGGGACAGGGGAACGTATAATTCACCCCTCCACTTT.

CDR3 DNA sequence: TGCAGTGCTAGTGAGCACGACACTGAAGCTTTCTTT. Translated: CSASEHDTEAFF. The rearrangement joins TRBV20-1 to TRBJ1-1; D not resolved. V was shortened by 3 bases and J by 3 bases, with 8 bases between the two germline ends. Germline CDR1 reads DFQATT; CDR2 reads SNEGSKA (reference sequence). This CDR3 comprises 12 residues.

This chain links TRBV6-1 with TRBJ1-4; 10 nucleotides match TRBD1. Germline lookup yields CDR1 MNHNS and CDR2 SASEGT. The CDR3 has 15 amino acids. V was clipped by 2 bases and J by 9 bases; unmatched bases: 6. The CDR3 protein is CASSEYRTGGKKLFF. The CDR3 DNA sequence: TGTGCCAGCAGTGAATATAGGACAGGGGGTAAAAAACTGTTTTTT.

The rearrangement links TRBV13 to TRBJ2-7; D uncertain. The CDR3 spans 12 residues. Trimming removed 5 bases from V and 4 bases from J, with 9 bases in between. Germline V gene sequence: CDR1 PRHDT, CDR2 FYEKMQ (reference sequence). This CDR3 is CASSTSYYEQYF. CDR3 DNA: TGTGCCAGCAGCACCAGCTATTACGAGCAGTACTTC. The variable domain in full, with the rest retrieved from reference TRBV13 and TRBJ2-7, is AAGVIQSPRHLIKEKRETATLKCYPIPRHDTVYWYQQGPGQDPQFLISFYEKMQSDKGSIPDRFSAQQFSDYHSELNMSSLELGDSALYFCASSTSYYEQYFGPGTRLTVT.

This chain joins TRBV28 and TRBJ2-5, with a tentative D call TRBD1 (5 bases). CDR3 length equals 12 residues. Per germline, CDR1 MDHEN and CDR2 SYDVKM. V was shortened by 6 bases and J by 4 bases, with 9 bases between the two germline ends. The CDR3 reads CASRGPGETQYF. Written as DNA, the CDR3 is TGTGCCAGCAGGGGGCCGGGAGAGACCCAGTACTTC.

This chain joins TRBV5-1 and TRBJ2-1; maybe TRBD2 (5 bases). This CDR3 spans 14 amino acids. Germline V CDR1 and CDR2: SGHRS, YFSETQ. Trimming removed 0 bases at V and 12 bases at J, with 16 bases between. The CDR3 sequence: CASSLERASEVQFF. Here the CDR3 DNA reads TGCGCCAGCAGCTTGGAAAGGGCCTCGGAGGTGCAGTTCTTC.

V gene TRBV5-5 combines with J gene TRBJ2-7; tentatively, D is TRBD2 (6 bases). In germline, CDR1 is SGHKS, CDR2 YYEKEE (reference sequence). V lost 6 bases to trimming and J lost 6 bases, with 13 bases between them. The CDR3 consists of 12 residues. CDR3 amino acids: CASTHPGGEQYF. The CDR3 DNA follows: TGTGCCAGCACTCACCCCGGGGGCGAGCAGTACTTC.

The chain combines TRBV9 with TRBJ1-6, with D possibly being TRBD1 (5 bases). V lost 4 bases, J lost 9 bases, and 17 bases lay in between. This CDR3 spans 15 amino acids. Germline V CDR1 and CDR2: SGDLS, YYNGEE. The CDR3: CASSYDGGGASPLHF. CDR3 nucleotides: TGTGCCAGCAGCTATGACGGCGGTGGGGCTTCACCCCTCCACTTT.

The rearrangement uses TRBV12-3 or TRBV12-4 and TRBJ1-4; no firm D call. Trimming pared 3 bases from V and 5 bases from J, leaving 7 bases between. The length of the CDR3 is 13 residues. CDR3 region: CASSFPRNEKLFF. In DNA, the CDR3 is TGTGCCAGCAGTTTCCCCCGCAATGAAAAACTGTTTTTT.

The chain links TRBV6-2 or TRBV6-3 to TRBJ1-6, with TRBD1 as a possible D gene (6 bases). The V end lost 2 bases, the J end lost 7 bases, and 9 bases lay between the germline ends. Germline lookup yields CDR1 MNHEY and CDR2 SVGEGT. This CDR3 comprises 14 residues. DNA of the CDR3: TGTGCCAGCAGTTACGGACAGACAAATTCACCCCTCCACTTT. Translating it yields CASSYGQTNSPLHF.

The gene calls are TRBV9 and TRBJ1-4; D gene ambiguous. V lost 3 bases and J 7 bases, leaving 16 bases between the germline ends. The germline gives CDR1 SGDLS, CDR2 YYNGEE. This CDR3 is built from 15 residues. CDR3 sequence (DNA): TGTGCCAGCAGCGGGCATGGCATACCCGCTGAAAAACTGTTTTTT. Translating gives CASSGHGIPAEKLFF.

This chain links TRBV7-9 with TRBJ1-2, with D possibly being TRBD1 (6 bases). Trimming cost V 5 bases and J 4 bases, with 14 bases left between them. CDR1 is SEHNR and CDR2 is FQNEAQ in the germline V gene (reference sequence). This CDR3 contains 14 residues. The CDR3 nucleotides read TGTGCCAGCAGCCGTGGACAGAACCTCTATGGCTACACCTTC. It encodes CASSRGQNLYGYTF. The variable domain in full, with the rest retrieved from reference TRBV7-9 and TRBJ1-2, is DTGVSQNPRHKITKRGQNVTFRCDPISEHNRLYWYRQTLGQGPEFLTYFQNEAQLEKSRLLSDRFSAERPKGSFSTLEIQRTEQGDSAMYLCASSRGQNLYGYTFGSGTRLTVV.

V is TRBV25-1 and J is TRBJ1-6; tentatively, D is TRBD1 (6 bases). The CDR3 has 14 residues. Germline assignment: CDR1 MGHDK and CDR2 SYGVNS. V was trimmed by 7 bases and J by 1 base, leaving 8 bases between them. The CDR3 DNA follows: TGTGCCAGCAAAGGGGGGTCCTATAATTCACCCCTCCACTTT. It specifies CASKGGSYNSPLHF.

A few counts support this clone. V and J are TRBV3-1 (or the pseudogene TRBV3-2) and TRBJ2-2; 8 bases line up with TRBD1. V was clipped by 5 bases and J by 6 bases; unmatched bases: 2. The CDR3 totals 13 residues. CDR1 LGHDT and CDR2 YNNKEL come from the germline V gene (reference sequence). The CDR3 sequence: CASSSTGAGELFF. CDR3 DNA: TGTGCCAGCAGCTCGACAGGGGCCGGGGAGCTGTTTTTT.